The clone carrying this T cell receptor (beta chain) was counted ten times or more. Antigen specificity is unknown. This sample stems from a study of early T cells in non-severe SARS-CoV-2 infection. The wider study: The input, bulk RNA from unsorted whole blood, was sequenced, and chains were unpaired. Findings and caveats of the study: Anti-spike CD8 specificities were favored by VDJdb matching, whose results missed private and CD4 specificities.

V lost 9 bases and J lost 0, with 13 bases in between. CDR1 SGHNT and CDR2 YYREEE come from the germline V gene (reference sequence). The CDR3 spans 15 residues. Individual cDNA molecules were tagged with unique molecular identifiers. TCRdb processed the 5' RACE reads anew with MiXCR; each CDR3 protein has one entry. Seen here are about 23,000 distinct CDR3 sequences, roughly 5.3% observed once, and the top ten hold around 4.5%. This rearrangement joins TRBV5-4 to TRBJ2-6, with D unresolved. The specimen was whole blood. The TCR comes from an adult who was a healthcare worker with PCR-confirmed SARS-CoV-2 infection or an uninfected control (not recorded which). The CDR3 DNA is TGTGCCACCAAGCTATATCGCTCTGGGGCCAACGTCCTGACTTTC. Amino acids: CATKLYRSGANVLTF. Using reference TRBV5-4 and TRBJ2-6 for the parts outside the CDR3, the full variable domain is ETGVTQSPTHLIKTRGQQVTLRCSSQSGHNTVSWYQQALGQGPQFIFQYYREEENGRGNFPPRFSGLQFPNYSSELNVNALELDDSALYLCATKLYRSGANVLTFGAGSRLTVL.